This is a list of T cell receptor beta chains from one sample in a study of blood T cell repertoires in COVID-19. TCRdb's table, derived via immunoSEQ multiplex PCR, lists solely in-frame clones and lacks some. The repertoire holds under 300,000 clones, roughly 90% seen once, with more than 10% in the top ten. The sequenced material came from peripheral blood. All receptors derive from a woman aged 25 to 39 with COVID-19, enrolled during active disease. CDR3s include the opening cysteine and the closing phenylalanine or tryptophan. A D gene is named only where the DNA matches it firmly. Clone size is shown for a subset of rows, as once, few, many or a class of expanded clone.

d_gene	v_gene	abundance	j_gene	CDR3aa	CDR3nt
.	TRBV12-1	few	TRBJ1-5	CASRTGTQHF	TGTGCCAGCAGGACGGGAACCCAGCATTTT
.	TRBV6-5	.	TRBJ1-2	CASSYSPTGLVEGYTF	TGTGCCAGCAGTTACTCTCCGACAGGTTTGGTGGAGGGCTACACCTTC
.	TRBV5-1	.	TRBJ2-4	CASRRTEAKNIQYF	TGCGCCAGCAGAAGGACAGAGGCCAAAAACATTCAGTACTTC
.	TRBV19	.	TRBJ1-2	CASSMYEGYTF	TGTGCCAGTAGTATGTACGAGGGCTACACCTTC
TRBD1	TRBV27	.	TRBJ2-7	CASSFTTGIGSYEQYF	TGTGCCAGCAGTTTCACGACAGGGATTGGATCCTACGAGCAGTACTTC
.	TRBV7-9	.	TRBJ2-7	CASSLRYEQYF	TGTGCCAGCAGCTTACGGTACGAGCAGTACTTC
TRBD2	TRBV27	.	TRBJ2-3	CASSLYASGITSTDTQYF	TGTGCCAGCAGTTTATATGCTAGCGGGATAACTAGCACAGATACGCAGTATTTT
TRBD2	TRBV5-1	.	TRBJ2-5	CASSTHKTSGGLEETQYF	TGCGCCAGCAGCACCCATAAGACTAGCGGGGGGCTTGAGGAGACCCAGTACTTC
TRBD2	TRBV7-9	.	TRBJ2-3	CASSSWTSGAADTQYF	TGTGCCAGCAGCTCATGGACTAGCGGGGCCGCCGATACGCAGTATTTT
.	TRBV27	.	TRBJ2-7	CASRLSLLGSYEQYF	TGTGCCAGCAGGTTAAGCCTCCTCGGGTCCTACGAGCAGTACTTC